This T cell receptor (beta chain) came from a study of T cell responses to AZD1222 COVID-19 vaccine. Pooling was applied to second doses at about 4 or about 12 weeks. TCRdb's table, derived via immunoSEQ multiplex PCR, lists solely in-frame clones and lacks some. This sample carries about 59,000 clones, roughly 87% of them seen once, and the ten largest clones take roughly 6.1%. Regarding the study as a whole: Nearly half of spike-specific TCRs reportedly target variant regions that are unmutated in the B.1.351 and B.1.1.7 variants. The peak T cell response came first, and repertoires were sampled only after it. Among the donors, most were white British and more were female, and clonal diversity was possibly underestimated.

V was shortened by 5 bases and J by 4 bases, with 14 bases between the two germline ends. The germline V gene encodes CDR1 SEHNR and CDR2 FQNEAQ (reference sequence). The CDR3 loop spans 15 amino acids. Comments on this clone: What it binds is not known.

This receptor was obtained from an adult who received the AZD1222 COVID-19 vaccine. J is TRBJ1-4 and V is TRBV7-9, with TRBD1 as a possible D gene (6 bases). The sample was peripheral blood, taken 28 days after the second AZD1222 dose. The CDR3 DNA is TGTGCCAGCAGCCAGACCGGGACACATAATGAAAAACTGTTTTTT. It specifies CASSQTGTHNEKLFF. The variable domain in full, with the rest retrieved from reference TRBV7-9 and TRBJ1-4, is DTGVSQNPRHKITKRGQNVTFRCDPISEHNRLYWYRQTLGQGPEFLTYFQNEAQLEKSRLLSDRFSAERPKGSFSTLEIQRTEQGDSAMYLCASSQTGTHNEKLFFGSGTQLSVL.